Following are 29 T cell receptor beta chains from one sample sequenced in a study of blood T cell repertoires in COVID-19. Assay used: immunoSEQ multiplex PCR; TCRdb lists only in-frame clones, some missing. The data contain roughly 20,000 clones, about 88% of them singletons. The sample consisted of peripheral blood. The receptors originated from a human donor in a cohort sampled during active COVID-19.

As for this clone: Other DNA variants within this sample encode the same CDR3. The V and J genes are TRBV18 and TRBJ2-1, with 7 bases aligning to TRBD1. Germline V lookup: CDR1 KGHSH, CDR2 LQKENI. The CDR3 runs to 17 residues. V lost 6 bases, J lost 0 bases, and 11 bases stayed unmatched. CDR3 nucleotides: TGTGCCAGCTCGCCCGCGGACAGGCCTAGCTCCTACAATGAGCAGTTCTTC. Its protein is CASSPADRPSSYNEQFF.

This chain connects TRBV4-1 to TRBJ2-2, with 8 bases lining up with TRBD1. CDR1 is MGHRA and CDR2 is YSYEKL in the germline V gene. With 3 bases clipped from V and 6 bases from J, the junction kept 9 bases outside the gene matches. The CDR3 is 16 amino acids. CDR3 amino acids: CASSQATGDAAGELFF. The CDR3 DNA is TGCGCCAGCAGCCAGGCGACAGGGGACGCCGCCGGGGAGCTGTTTTTT.

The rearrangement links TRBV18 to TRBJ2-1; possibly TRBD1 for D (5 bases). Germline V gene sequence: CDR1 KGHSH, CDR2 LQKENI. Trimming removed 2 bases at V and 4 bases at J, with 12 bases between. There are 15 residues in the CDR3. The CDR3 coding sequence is TGTGCCAGCTCACCAGCCGGACAACCTTACAATGAGCAGTTCTTC. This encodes CASSPAGQPYNEQFF.

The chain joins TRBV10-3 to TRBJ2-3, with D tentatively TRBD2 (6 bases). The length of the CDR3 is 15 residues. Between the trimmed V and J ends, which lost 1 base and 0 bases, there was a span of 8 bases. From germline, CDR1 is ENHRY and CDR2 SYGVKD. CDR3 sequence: CAISELGTSTDTQYF. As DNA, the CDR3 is TGTGCCATCAGTGAGTTAGGGACTAGCACAGATACGCAGTATTTT.

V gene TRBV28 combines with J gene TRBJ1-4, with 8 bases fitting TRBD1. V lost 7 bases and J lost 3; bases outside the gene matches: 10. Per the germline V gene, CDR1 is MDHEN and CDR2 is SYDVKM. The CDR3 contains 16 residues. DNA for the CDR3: TGTGCCAGCACTTCAGGGGGCGCTCGGGCTAATGAAAAACTGTTTTTT. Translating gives CASTSGGARANEKLFF.

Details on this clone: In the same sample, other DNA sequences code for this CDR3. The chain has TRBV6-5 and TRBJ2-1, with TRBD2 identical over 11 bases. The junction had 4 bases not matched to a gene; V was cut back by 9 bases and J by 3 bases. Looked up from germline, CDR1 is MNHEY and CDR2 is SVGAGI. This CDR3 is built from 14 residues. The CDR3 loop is CASRGLAGYNEQFF. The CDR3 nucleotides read TGTGCCAGTAGAGGACTAGCGGGCTACAATGAGCAGTTCTTC.

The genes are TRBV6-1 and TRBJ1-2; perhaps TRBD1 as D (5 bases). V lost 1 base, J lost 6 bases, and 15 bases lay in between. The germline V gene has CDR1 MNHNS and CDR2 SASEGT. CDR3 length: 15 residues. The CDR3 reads CASSEGPRGSNGYTF. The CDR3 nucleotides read TGTGCCAGCAGTGAAGGTCCTCGGGGGAGTAATGGCTACACCTTC.

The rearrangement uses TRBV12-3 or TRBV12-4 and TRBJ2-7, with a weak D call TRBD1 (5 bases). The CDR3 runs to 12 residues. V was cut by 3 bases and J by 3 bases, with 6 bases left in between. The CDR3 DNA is TGTGCCAGCAGTTTGCAGGGCTACGAGCAGTACTTC. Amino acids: CASSLQGYEQYF.

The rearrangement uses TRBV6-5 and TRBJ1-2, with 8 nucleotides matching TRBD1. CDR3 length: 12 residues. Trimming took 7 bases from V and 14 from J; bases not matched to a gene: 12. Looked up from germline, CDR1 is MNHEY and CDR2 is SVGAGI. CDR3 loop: CASNPDRVRMTF. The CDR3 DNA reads TGTGCCAGCAACCCGGACAGGGTACGGATGACCTTC.

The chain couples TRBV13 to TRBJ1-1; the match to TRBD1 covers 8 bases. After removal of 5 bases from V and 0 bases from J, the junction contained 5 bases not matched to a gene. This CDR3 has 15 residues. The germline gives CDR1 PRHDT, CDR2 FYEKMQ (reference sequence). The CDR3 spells CASSAGQAMNTEAFF. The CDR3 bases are TGTGCCAGCAGCGCGGGACAGGCCATGAACACTGAAGCTTTCTTT.

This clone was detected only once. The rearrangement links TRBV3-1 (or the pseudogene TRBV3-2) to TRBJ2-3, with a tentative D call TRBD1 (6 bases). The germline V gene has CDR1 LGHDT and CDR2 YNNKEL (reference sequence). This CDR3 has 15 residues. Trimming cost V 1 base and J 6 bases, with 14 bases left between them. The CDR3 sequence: CASSQGQVPTDTQYF. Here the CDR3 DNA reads TGTGCCAGCAGCCAAGGACAGGTCCCGACGGATACGCAGTATTTT.

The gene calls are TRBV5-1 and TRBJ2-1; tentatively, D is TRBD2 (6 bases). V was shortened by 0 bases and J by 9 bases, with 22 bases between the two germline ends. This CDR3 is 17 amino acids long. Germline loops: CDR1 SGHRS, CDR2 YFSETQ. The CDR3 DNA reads TGCGCCAGCAGCTTGGCTCTAGCGAGAAGCAGGCGGCTTGAGCAGTTCTTC. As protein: CASSLALARSRRLEQFF.

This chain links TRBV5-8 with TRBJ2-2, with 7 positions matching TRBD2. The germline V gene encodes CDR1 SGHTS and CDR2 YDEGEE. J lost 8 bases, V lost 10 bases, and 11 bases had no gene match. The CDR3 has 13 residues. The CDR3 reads CAVLGGPSGELFF. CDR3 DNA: TGTGCCGTACTGGGAGGGCCCTCTGGGGAGCTGTTTTTT. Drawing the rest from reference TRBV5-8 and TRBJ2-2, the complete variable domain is EAGVTQSPTHLIKTRGQQATLRCSPISGHTSVYWYQQALGLGLQFLLWYDEGEERNRGNFPPRFSGRQFPNYSSELNVNALELEDSALYLCAVLGGPSGELFFGEGSRLTVL.

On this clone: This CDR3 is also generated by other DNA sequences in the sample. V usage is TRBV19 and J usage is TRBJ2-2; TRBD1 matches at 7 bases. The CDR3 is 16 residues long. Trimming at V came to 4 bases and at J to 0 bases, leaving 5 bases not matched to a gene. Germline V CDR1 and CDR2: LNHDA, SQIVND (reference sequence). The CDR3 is CASSTLGTANTGELFF. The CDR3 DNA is TGTGCCAGTAGTACTCTCGGGACAGCGAACACCGGGGAGCTGTTTTTT.

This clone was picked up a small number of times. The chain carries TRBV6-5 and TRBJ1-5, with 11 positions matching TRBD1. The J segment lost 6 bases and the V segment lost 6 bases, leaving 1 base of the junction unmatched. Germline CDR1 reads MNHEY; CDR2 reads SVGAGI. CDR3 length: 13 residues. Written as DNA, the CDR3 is TGTGCCAGCAGCGGGACAGGGGGTCAGCCCCAGCATTTT. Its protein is CASSGTGGQPQHF.

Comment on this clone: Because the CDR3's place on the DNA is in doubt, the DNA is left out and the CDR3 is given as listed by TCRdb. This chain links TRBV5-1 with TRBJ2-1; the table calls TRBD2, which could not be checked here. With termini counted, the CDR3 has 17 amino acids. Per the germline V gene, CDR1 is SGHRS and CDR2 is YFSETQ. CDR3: CASSTSASRPLYNEQFF.

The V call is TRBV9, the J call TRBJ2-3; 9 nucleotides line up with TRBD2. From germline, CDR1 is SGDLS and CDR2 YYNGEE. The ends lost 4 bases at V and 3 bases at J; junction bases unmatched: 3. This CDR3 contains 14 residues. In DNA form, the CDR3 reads TGTGCCAGCAGCAACCTAGCGGGGACAGATACGCAGTATTTT. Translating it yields CASSNLAGTDTQYF.

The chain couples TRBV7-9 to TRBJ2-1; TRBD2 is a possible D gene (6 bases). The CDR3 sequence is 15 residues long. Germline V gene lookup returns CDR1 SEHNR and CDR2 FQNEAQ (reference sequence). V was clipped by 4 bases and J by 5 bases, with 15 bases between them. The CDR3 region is CASSYGLANNNEQFF. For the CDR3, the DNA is TGTGCCAGCAGCTATGGGCTAGCGAACAACAATGAGCAGTTCTTC.

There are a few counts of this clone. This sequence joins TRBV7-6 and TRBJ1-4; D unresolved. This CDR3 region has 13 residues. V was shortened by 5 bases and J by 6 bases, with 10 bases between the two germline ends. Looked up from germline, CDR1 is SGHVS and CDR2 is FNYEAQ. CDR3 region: CASSPTAYEKLFF. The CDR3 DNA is TGTGCCAGCAGCCCTACAGCTTATGAAAAACTGTTTTTT. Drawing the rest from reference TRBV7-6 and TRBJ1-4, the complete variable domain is GAGVSQSPRYKVTKRGQDVALRCDPISGHVSLYWYRQALGQGPEFLTYFNYEAQQDKSGLPNDRFSAERPEGSISTLTIQRTEQRDSAMYRCASSPTAYEKLFFGSGTQLSVL.

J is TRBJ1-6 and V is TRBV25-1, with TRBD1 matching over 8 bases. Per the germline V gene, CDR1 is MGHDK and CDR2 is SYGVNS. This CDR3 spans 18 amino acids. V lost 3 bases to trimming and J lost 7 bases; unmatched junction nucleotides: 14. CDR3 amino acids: CASSDRGQGVSGNSPLHF. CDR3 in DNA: TGTGCCAGCAGTGATAGAGGACAGGGAGTTTCGGGGAATTCACCCCTCCACTTT.

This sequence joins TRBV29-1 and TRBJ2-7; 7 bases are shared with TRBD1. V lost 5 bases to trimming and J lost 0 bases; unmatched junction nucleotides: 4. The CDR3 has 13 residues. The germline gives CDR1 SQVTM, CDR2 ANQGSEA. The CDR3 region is CSVSRQGSYEQYF. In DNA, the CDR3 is TGCAGCGTTTCCCGACAGGGCTCCTACGAGCAGTACTTC.

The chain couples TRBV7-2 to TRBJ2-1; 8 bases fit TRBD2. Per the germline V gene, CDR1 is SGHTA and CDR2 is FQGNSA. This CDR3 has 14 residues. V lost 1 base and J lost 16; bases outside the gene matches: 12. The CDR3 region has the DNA TGTGCCAGCAGCTTAGATCGACGGCTTAGCGGGATTTTCTTC. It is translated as CASSLDRRLSGIFF.

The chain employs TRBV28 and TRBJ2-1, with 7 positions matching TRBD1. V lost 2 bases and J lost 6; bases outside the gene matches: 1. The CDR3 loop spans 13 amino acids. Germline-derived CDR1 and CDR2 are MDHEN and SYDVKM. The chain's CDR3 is CASSLAGGNEQFF. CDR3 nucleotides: TGTGCCAGCAGTTTAGCAGGGGGCAATGAGCAGTTCTTC.

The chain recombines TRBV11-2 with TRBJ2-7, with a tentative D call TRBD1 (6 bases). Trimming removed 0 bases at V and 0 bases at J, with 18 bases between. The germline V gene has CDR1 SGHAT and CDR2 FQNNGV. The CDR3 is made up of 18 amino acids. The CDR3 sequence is CASSLELIRTANSYEQYF. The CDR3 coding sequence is TGTGCCAGCAGCTTAGAATTAATTCGGACAGCCAACTCCTACGAGCAGTACTTC.

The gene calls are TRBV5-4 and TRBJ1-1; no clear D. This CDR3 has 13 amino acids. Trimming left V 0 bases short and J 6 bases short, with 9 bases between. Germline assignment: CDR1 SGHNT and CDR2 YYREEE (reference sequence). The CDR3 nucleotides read TGTGCCAGCAGCTTGGTAGCGCAATCTGAAGCTTTCTTT. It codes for CASSLVAQSEAFF.

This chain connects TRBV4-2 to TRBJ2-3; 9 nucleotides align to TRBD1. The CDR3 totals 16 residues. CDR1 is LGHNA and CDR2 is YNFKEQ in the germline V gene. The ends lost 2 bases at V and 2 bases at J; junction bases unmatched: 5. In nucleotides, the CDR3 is TGTGCCAGCAGCCAACAGGGGACAGGGATCACAGATACGCAGTATTTT. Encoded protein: CASSQQGTGITDTQYF.

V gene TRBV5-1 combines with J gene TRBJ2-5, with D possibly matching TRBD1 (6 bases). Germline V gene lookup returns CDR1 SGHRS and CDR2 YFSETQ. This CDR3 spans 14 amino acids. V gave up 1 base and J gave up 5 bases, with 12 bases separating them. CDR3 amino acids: CASSLLTGTETQYF. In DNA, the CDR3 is TGCGCCAGCAGCTTGCTTACAGGGACCGAGACCCAGTACTTC.

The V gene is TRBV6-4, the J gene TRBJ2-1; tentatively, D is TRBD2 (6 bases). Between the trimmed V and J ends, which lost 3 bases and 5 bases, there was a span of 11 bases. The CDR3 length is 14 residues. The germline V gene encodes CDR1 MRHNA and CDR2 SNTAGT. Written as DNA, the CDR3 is TGTGCCAGCAGTGAAGGGACTGCCCACAATGAGCAGTTCTTC. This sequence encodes CASSEGTAHNEQFF.

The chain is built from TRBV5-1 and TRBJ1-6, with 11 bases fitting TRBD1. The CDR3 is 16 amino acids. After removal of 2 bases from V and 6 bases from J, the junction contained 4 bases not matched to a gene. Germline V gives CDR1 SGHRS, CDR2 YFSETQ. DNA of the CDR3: TGCGCCAGCAGCTTTGGACAGGGGGCTTCTAATTCACCCCTCCACTTT. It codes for CASSFGQGASNSPLHF.